This T cell receptor beta chain is from a study of tumor-infiltrating lymphocytes in primary liver carcinoma. Study in general: The neoplasms were of stage T1-T3 N0M0, with dimensions of about 4.2 to 10 cm across.

This clonotype ranks as medium-sized. Unsorted bulk tissue (20-30 mg) underwent RNA and DNA co-extraction. Researchers generated TCR beta cDNA from about 0.5 ug of total RNA, relying on a constant-region primer. Researchers made the TCR beta libraries by running three nested multiplex PCR rounds with slightly modified ARM-PCR. TCRdb analysed the multiplex PCR reads with MiXCR anew, one entry per CDR3 protein. The table shows about 120,000 distinct CDR3 sequences, with roughly 75% occurring only once. This receptor was taken from a woman aged 60-75 years with primary liver carcinoma and hepatitis B virus infection. The specimen sequenced was tumor-adjacent normal liver tissue.

CDR3 residues: CASRVGTQYNEQFF. The CDR3 DNA reads as TGTGCCAGCCGGGTCGGGACTCAGTACAATGAGCAGTTCTTC. The chain couples TRBV11-2 to TRBJ2-1; D is possibly TRBD2 (6 bases). The V and J ends lost 8 bases and 4 bases respectively, with 15 bases between them. The CDR3 is 14 amino acids. Germline CDR1 SGHAT, CDR2 FQNNGV.